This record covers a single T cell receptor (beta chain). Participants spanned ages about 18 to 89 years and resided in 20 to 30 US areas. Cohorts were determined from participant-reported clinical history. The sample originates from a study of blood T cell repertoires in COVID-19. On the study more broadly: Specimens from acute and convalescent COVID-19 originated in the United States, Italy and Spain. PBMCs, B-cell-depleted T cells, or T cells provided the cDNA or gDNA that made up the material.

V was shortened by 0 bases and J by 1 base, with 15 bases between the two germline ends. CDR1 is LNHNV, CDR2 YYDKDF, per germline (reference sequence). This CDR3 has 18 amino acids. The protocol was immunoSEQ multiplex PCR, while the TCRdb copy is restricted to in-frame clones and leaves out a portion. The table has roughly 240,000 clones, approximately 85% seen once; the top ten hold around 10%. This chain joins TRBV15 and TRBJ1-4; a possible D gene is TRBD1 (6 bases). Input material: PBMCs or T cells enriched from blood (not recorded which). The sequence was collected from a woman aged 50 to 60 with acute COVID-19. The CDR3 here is CATSREIGGGGTNEKLFF. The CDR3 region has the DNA TGTGCCACCAGCAGAGAAATTGGGGGCGGTGGAACTAATGAAAAACTGTTTTTT.